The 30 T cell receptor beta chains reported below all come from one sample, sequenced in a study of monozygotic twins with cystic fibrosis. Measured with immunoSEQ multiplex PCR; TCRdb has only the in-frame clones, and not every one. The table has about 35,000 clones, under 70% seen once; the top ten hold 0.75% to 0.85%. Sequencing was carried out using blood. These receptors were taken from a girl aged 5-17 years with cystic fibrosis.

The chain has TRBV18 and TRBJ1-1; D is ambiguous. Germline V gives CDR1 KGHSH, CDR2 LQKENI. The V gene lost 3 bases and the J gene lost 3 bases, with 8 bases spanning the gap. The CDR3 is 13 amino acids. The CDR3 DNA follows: TGTGCCAGCTCACCCTTTGAGTACACTGAAGCTTTCTTT. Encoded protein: CASSPFEYTEAFF.

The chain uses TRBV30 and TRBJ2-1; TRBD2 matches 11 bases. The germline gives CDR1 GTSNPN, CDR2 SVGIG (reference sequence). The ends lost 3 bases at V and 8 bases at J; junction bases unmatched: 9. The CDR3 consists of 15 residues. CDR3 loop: CAWRDTSGSFYEQFF. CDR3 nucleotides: TGTGCCTGGAGGGATACTAGCGGGAGTTTCTATGAGCAGTTCTTC.

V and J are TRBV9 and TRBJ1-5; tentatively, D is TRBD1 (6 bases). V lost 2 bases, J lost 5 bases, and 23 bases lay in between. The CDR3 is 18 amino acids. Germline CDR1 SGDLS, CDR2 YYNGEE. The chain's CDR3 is CASSVKGHEFRRDQPQHF. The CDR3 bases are TGTGCCAGCAGCGTTAAGGGACATGAATTTAGGCGGGATCAGCCCCAGCATTTT. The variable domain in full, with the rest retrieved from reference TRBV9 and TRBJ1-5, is DSGVTQTPKHLITATGQRVTLRCSPRSGDLSVYWYQQSLDQGLQFLIQYYNGEERAKGNILERFSAQQFPDLHSELNLSSLELGDSALYFCASSVKGHEFRRDQPQHFGDGTRLSIL.

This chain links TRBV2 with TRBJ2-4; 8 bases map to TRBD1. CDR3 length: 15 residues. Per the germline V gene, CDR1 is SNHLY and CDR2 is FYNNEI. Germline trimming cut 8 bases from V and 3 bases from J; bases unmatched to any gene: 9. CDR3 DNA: TGTGCCAGCGGGGACAGGCTCGGGGGCAAAAACATTCAGTACTTC. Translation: CASGDRLGGKNIQYF.

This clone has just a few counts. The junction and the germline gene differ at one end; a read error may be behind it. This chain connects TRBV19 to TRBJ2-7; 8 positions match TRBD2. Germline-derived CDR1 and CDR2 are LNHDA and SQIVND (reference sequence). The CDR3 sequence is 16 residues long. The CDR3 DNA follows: TGTGCCAGTAGCATAGGTAGCGGGAAAGGGTCCTACGAGCAGTACTTC. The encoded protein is CASSIGSGKGSYEQYF.

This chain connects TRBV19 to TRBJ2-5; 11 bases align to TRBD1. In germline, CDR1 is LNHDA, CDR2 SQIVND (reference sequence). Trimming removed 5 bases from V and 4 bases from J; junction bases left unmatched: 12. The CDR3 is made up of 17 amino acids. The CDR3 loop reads CASSLGQGARVRETQYF. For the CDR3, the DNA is TGTGCCAGTAGTCTCGGACAGGGGGCACGAGTTAGAGAGACCCAGTACTTC. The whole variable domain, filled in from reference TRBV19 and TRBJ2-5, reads DGGITQSPKYLFRKEGQNVTLSCEQNLNHDAMYWYRQDPGQGLRLIYYSQIVNDFQKGDIAEGYSVSREKKESFPLTVTSAQKNPTAFYLCASSLGQGARVRETQYFGPGTRLLVL.

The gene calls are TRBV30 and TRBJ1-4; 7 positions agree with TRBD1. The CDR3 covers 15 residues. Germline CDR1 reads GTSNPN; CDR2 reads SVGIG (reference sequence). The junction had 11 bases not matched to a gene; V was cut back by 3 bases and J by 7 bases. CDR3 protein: CAWSEQGRTGEKLFF. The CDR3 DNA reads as TGTGCCTGGAGCGAACAGGGGAGGACGGGTGAAAAACTGTTTTTT.

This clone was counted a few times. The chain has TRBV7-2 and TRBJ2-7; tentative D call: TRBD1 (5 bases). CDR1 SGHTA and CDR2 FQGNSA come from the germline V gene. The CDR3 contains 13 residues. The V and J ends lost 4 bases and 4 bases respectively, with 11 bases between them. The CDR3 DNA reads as TGTGCCAGCAGCTCCTCAGGGTTATACGAGCAGTACTTC. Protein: CASSSSGLYEQYF.

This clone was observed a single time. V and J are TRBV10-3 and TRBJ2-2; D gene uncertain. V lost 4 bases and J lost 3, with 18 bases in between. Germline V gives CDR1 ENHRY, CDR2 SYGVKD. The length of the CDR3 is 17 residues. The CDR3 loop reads CAISGPRLEFDTGELFF. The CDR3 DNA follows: TGTGCCATCAGTGGCCCCAGATTAGAGTTCGACACCGGGGAGCTGTTTTTT.

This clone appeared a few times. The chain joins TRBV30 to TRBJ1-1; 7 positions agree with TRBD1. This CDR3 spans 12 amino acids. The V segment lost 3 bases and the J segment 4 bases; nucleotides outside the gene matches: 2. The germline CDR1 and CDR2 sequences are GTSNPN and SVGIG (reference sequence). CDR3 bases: TGTGCCTGGAGACAGGGGAGCACTGAAGCTTTCTTT. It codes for CAWRQGSTEAFF.

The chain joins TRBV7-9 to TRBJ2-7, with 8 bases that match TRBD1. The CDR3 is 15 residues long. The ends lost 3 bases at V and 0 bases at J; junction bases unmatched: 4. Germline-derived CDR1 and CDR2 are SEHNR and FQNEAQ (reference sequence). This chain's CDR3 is CASSLTGVRSYEQYF. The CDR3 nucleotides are TGTGCCAGCAGCTTGACAGGGGTTCGCTCCTACGAGCAGTACTTC.

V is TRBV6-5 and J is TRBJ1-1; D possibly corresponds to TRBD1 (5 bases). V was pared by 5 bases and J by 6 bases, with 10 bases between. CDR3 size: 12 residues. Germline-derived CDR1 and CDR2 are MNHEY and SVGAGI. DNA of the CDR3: TGTGCCAGCAGTGGGACGGACGCTGAAGCTTTCTTT. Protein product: CASSGTDAEAFF.

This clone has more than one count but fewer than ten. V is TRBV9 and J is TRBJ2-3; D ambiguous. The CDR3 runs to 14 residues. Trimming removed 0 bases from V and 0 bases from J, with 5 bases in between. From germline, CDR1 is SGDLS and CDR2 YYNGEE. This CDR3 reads CASSVAESTDTQYF. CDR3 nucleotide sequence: TGTGCCAGCAGCGTAGCGGAGAGCACAGATACGCAGTATTTT.

The CDR3 sequence: CASSSGNTGELFF. CDR3 coding DNA: TGTGCCAGCAGTTCAGGGAACACCGGGGAGCTGTTTTTT. This chain connects TRBV6-5 to TRBJ2-2; D gene uncertain. V shed 4 bases and J shed 1 base, with 4 bases lying between them. The CDR3 consists of 13 residues. CDR1 and CDR2 from the germline V gene are MNHEY and SVGAGI.

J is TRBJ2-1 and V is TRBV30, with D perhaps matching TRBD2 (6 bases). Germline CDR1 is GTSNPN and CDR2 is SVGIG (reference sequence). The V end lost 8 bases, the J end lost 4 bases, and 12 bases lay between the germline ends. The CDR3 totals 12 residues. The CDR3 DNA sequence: TGTGCCAACGGACTACTTTACAATGAGCAGTTCTTC. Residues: CANGLLYNEQFF.

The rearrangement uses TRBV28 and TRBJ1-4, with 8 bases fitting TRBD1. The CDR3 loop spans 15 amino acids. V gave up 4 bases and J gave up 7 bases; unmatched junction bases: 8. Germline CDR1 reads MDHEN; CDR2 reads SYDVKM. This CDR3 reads CASSSSNDRGEKLFF. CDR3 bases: TGTGCCAGCAGTTCCAGTAACGACAGGGGTGAAAAACTGTTTTTT.

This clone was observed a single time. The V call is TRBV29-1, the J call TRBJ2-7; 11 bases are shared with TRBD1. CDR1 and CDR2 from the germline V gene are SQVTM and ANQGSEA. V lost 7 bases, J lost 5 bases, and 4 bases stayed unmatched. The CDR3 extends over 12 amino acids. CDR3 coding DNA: TGCAGCGCTCGGACAGGGGGCAACGAGCAGTACTTC. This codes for CSARTGGNEQYF.

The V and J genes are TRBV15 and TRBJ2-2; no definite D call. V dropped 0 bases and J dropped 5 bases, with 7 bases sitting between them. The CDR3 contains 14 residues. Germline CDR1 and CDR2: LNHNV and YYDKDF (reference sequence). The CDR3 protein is CATSRDRETGELFF. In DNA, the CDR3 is TGTGCCACCAGCAGAGACCGAGAGACCGGGGAGCTGTTTTTT.

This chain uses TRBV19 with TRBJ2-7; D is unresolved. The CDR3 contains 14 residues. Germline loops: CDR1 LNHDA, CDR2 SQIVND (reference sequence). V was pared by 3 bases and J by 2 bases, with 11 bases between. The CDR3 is CASSIALGAYEQYF. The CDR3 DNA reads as TGTGCCAGTAGTATCGCCCTTGGGGCCTACGAGCAGTACTTC.

CDR3 DNA sequence: TGTGCCACCAGCCTCCCGCGGGGAGGCTATGGCTACACCTTC. Translating it yields CATSLPRGGYGYTF. The chain combines TRBV15 with TRBJ1-2; D not resolved. With 5 bases removed from V and 4 bases from J, the gap between germline ends came to 14 bases. CDR1 is LNHNV and CDR2 is YYDKDF in the germline V gene (reference sequence). The length of the CDR3 is 14 residues.

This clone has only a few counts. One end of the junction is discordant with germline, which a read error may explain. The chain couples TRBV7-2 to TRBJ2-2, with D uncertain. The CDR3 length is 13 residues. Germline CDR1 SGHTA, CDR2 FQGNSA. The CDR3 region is CASSDDNNGELFF. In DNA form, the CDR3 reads TGTGCCAGCAGCGACGACAACAACGGGGAGCTGTTTTTT.

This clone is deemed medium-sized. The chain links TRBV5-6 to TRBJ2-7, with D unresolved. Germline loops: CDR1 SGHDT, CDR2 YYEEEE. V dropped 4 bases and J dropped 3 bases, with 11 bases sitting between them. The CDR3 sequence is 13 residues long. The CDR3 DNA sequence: TGTGCCAGCAGCGGTTTTGGAAACTACGAGCAGTACTTC. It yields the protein CASSGFGNYEQYF.

In DNA, the CDR3 is TGCGCCAGCTCGATGCCCCAGGGGTATAGCAATCAGCCCCAGCATTTT. Protein: CASSMPQGYSNQPQHF. The chain uses TRBV23-1 and TRBJ1-5; possibly TRBD1 for D (6 bases). TRBV23-1 is placed among ORFs of uncertain function. There are 16 residues in the CDR3. Trimming removed 8 bases from V and 0 bases from J, with 17 bases in between.

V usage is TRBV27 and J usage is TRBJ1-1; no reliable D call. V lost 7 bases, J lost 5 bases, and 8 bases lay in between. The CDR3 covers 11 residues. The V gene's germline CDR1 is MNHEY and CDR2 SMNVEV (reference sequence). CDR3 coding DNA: TGTGCCAGCACTGGTAAGACTGAAGCTTTCTTT. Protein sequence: CASTGKTEAFF.

The CDR3 sequence is CASSSRAGGYDEQYV. The CDR3 nucleotides are TGTGCCAGCAGTTCACGGGCAGGGGGCTACGACGAGCAGTACGTC. This sequence joins TRBV7-7 and TRBJ2-7; TRBD1 aligns across 8 bases. Looked up from germline, CDR1 is SSHAT and CDR2 is FNYEAQ (reference sequence). Trimming removed 6 bases from V and 5 bases from J; junction bases left unmatched: 12. This CDR3 spans 15 amino acids.

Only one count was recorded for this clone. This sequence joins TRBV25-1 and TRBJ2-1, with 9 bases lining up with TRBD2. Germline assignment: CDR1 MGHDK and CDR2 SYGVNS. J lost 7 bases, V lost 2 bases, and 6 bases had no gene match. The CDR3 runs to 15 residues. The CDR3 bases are TGTGCCAGCAGTGAAGTCCAGCGGGGGGCTAATGAGCAGTTCTTC. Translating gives CASSEVQRGANEQFF.

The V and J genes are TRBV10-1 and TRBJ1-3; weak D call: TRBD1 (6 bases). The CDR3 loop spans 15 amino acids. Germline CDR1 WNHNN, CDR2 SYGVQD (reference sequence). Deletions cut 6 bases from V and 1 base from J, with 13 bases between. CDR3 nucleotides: TGCGCCAGCAGCGGCCCGGGGGCTTCTGGAAACACCATATATTTT. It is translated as CASSGPGASGNTIYF.

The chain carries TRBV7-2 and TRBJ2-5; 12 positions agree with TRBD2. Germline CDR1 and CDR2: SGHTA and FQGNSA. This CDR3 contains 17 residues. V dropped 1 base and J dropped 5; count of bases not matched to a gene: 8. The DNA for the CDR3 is TGTGCCAGCAGCTTAGACCCGACTAGCGGGAGTCAGGAGACCCAGTACTTC. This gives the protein CASSLDPTSGSQETQYF.

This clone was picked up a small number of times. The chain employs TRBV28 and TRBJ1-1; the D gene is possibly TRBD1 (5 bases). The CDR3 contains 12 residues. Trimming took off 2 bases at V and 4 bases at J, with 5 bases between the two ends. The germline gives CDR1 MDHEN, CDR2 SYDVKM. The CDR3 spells CASSLQGTEAFF. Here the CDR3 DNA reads TGTGCCAGCAGTTTACAGGGCACTGAAGCTTTCTTT. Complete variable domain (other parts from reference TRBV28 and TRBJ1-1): DVKVTQSSRYLVKRTGEKVFLECVQDMDHENMFWYRQDPGLGLRLIYFSYDVKMKEKGDIPEGYSVSREKKERFSLILESASTNQTSMYLCASSLQGTEAFFGQGTRLTVV.

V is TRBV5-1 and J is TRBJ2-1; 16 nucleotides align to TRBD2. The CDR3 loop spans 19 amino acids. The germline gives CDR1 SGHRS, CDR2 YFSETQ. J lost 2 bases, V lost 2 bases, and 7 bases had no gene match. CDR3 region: CASSFYGTSGRAPYNEQFF. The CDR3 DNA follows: TGCGCCAGCAGCTTCTACGGGACTAGCGGGAGGGCCCCCTACAATGAGCAGTTCTTC.